This note documents a single T cell receptor beta chain sequence. Antigen specificity is unknown. The data are from a study of OX40 agonist ivuxolimab in advanced cancers. For the study at large: The patients received agonistic anti-OX40 (CD134) antibody ivuxolimab. The study's findings and limits: Partial responders at 0.1-3.0 mg/kg showed near-lowest clonal expansion.

TCRdb's table, derived via immunoSEQ multiplex PCR, lists solely in-frame clones and lacks some. The sample includes about 45,000 clones, 80% of them seen just once. There are 17 residues in the CDR3. Trimming took 2 bases from V and 2 from J; bases not matched to a gene: 11. The V gene's germline CDR1 is MDHEN and CDR2 SYDVKM. Autoimmune disease history or systemic immunosuppression meant exclusion. Blood got drawn at baseline, again on cycle 4 day 1, and then on cycle 7 day 1. This rearrangement joins TRBV28 to TRBJ1-2; 7 bases line up with TRBD1. This clonotype was obtained from an adult with an advanced solid tumor such as melanoma, head and neck, liver or kidney cancer. This specimen was CD4+ or CD8+ T cells sorted from blood, taken in a trial of the OX40 agonist ivuxolimab. The CDR3 loop is CASSLEGTGQPNYGYTF. CDR3 DNA: TGTGCCAGCAGTTTAGAGGGGACGGGACAGCCGAACTATGGCTACACCTTC.